The 19 T cell receptor beta chains below all came from one sample that was sequenced in a study of regulatory T cells in long-lasting Graves disease. Library construction for TCR beta used iRepertoire HTBI primers and Arm-PCR of CDR3 regions. Via MiXCR, TCRdb re-called the multiplex PCR reads, giving one row per CDR3 protein. Here the sample spans about 460,000 distinct CDR3 sequences, 12% to 15% being singletons. Documented time point: newly diagnosed GD, antithyroid drugs for less than 3 months. RNA extracted from PBMCs served as the sequencing template. The sample also formed part of further work on T cells in Graves' hyperthyroidism and ophthalmopathy.

The source material was peripheral blood mononuclear cells (PBMCs), sampled at new diagnosis, from a patient treated with antithyroid drugs. The receptors shown here come from a woman in her 50s with Graves disease.

The V call is TRBV30, the J call TRBJ1-1, with 9 bases fitting TRBD1. V was pared by 3 bases and J by 4 bases, with 12 bases of the junction left unmatched. In germline, CDR1 is GTSNPN, CDR2 SVGIG (reference sequence). This CDR3 contains 16 residues. The CDR3 reads CAWRYRGRFIGTEAFF. DNA for the CDR3: TGTGCCTGGAGATACAGGGGGCGGTTTATAGGCACTGAAGCTTTCTTT.

V and J are TRBV3-1 and TRBJ2-5, with D possibly TRBD1 on 6 matching bases. The CDR3 runs 16 residues. CDR1 LGHDT and CDR2 YNNKEL come from the germline V gene (reference sequence). V was shortened by 0 bases and J by 7 bases, with 18 bases between the two germline ends. CDR3 residues: CASSQDGAMGAMTQYF. The DNA for the CDR3 is TGTGCCAGCAGCCAAGATGGCGCTATGGGGGCGATGACCCAGTACTTC.

There are many counts of this clonotype. CDR3 DNA sequence: TGTGCCAGCTCACCATACCGAGCGGGAGGCAATGAGCAGTTCTTC. It translates to CASSPYRAGGNEQFF. This chain joins TRBV18 and TRBJ2-1; TRBD2 matches at 9 bases. Germline V gene data show CDR1 as KGHSH and CDR2 as LQKENI. V was pared by 2 bases and J by 6 bases, with 5 bases of the junction left unmatched. There are 15 residues in the CDR3.

A word on this clonotype: A far larger clone is one base from this, pointing to a likely read error. The gene calls are TRBV28 and TRBJ2-5, with D maybe TRBD1 (6 bases). The CDR3 is made up of 14 amino acids. V was trimmed by 6 bases and J by 1 base, leaving 12 bases between them. CDR1 MDHEN and CDR2 SYDVKM come from the germline V gene. The CDR3 here is CASRPGQSQETQYF. The CDR3 region has the DNA TGTGCCAGCAGGCCTGGACAGTCCCAAGAGACCCAGTACTTC.

This chain joins TRBV6-1 and TRBJ2-7; 12 bases match TRBD2. The V gene end was trimmed by 5 bases and the J gene end by 7 bases; junction bases not matched to a gene: 12. Per germline, CDR1 MNHNS and CDR2 SASEGT. This CDR3 has 16 residues. This CDR3 is CASSPTGTSGRWEQYF. The CDR3 DNA reads TGTGCCAGCAGTCCCACCGGGACTAGCGGGCGTTGGGAGCAGTACTTC.

This clonotype appeared a few times. A read error may explain this, as a much larger clone is one base away. The chain joins TRBV27 to TRBJ2-3; TRBD1 or TRBD2 may be the D gene (5 bases each). The CDR3 sequence is 16 residues long. The germline gives CDR1 MNHEY, CDR2 SMNVEV (reference sequence). The CDR3 nucleotides are TGTGCCGGCAGTCGAGGGACCTCAGCTAGCACAGATACGCAGTATTTT. Translating it yields CAGSRGTSASTDTQYF.

This clonotype was found many times. The rearrangement joins TRBV2 to TRBJ2-2; the D gene is possibly TRBD1 (6 bases). With 7 bases removed from V and 6 bases from J, the gap between germline ends came to 12 bases. Germline CDR1 SNHLY, CDR2 FYNNEI. The CDR3 contains 13 residues. CDR3 protein: CASKPQGSGELFF. In nucleotides, the CDR3 is TGTGCCAGCAAGCCACAGGGCTCCGGGGAGCTGTTTTTT.

The sample holds many counts of this clonotype. This chain uses TRBV6-1 with TRBJ2-7; D is possibly TRBD1 or TRBD2 (6 bases each). V lost 1 base to trimming and J lost 9 bases, with 16 bases between them. The CDR3 consists of 14 residues. Germline V lookup: CDR1 MNHNS, CDR2 SASEGT. The CDR3 loop reads CASSEEEGRQVQYF. The CDR3 coding sequence is TGTGCCAGCAGTGAAGAGGAGGGGAGACAGGTGCAGTACTTC.

J is TRBJ1-6 and V is TRBV2, with D hard to call. V was shortened by 3 bases and J by 6 bases, with 9 bases between the two germline ends. Germline CDR1 and CDR2: SNHLY and FYNNEI. The CDR3 has 14 residues. The CDR3 DNA reads TGTGCCAGCAGTGAGGAGCAGTTTAATTCACCCCTCCACTTT. Protein: CASSEEQFNSPLHF.

This clonotype was recorded at least ten times. This chain links TRBV10-3 with TRBJ2-3; D possibly corresponds to TRBD2 (6 bases). The CDR3 contains 14 residues. Germline CDR1 is ENHRY and CDR2 is SYGVKD. V lost 4 bases and J 6 bases, leaving 14 bases between the germline ends. CDR3 residues: CAISGRESNDTQYF. CDR3 coding DNA: TGTGCCATCAGTGGGCGGGAATCCAATGATACGCAGTATTTT.

The table lists this clonotype with a few counts. This could be a read error, since a much larger clone is one nucleotide away. The chain couples TRBV2 to TRBJ2-3; 8 nucleotides align to TRBD1. The CDR3 loop spans 13 amino acids. Germline trimming cut 6 bases from V and 4 bases from J; bases unmatched to any gene: 3. Per the germline V gene, CDR1 is SNHLY and CDR2 is FYNNEI. The DNA of the CDR3 is TGTGCCAGCAGGTCGGACAGGGCAGATACGCAGTATTTT. Protein: CASRSDRADTQYF.

This clonotype was picked up many times. This chain connects TRBV6-1 to TRBJ1-3; D ambiguous. The CDR3 runs to 15 residues. Trimming removed 7 bases at V and 0 bases at J, with 13 bases between. From germline, CDR1 is MNHNS and CDR2 SASEGT. The CDR3 spells CASTRTAVSGNTIYF. The CDR3 bases are TGTGCCAGCACCCGAACTGCAGTCTCTGGAAACACCATATATTTT.

Turning to this clonotype: This likely reflects a read error, since a far larger clone is one base away. The rearrangement links TRBV7-9 to TRBJ2-7; 11 bases are a match to TRBD2. V lost 5 bases to trimming and J lost 0 bases; unmatched junction nucleotides: 15. This CDR3 comprises 19 residues. Germline-derived CDR1 and CDR2 are SEHNR and FQNEAQ (reference sequence). CDR3 nucleotides: TGTGCCAGCAGCCTTAAGGGAGGCCTAGCGGGAGGTCTCTCCTACGAGCAGTACTTC. Translated, it gives CASSLKGGLAGGLSYEQYF.

This clonotype was detected many times. J is TRBJ2-5 and V is TRBV2, with 8 bases fitting TRBD1. The CDR3 covers 14 residues. Germline-derived CDR1 and CDR2 are SNHLY and FYNNEI. Trimming at V came to 10 bases and at J to 4 bases, leaving 11 bases not matched to a gene. The CDR3 region is CANFGQGEGETQYF. In DNA, the CDR3 is TGTGCCAATTTTGGACAGGGAGAGGGAGAGACCCAGTACTTC.

In its sample, this clonotype was seen many times. The chain has TRBV7-9 and TRBJ2-4, with TRBD2 matching over 8 bases. Trimming at V came to 5 bases and at J to 6 bases, leaving 12 bases not matched to a gene. The CDR3 is 16 amino acids. Looked up from germline, CDR1 is SEHNR and CDR2 is FQNEAQ (reference sequence). This CDR3 reads CASSPPFSGAGNIQYF. DNA for the CDR3: TGTGCCAGCAGCCCTCCGTTTAGCGGGGCGGGAAACATTCAGTACTTC.

This clonotype appeared a few times. The V gene is TRBV12-3 or TRBV12-4, the J gene TRBJ2-2, with D hard to call. CDR3 size: 15 residues. V lost 3 bases to trimming and J lost 1 base, with 9 bases between them. CDR3 in DNA: TGTGCCAGCAGTTTTCGACCGATGAACACCGGGGAGCTGTTTTTT. Its protein product is CASSFRPMNTGELFF.

This clonotype was observed many times. This chain joins TRBV6-1 and TRBJ2-1; 9 bases are shared with TRBD2. This CDR3 spans 18 amino acids. V was clipped by 2 bases and J by 7 bases; unmatched bases: 15. CDR1 and CDR2 from the germline V gene are MNHNS and SASEGT. The CDR3 DNA reads as TGTGCCAGCAGTGAACATCCTTGGGCTAGCGGGACTAGGAATGAGCAGTTCTTC. Its protein product is CASSEHPWASGTRNEQFF.

A few counts support this clonotype. Possible read error: a much larger clone is one base away. This chain uses TRBV12-3 or TRBV12-4 with TRBJ2-1, with 8 bases matching TRBD2. The CDR3 runs 17 residues. The CDR3 is CTSSPYSGGPTYNEQFF. The CDR3 DNA reads as TGTACCAGCAGCCCCTATTCGGGAGGGCCAACCTACAATGAGCAGTTCTTC.

This clonotype was seen repeatedly, ten times or more. The chain has TRBV10-3 and TRBJ2-7; a weak D match, TRBD1 (6 bases). This CDR3 is built from 14 residues. V lost 3 bases and J lost 3, with 12 bases in between. Germline lookup yields CDR1 ENHRY and CDR2 SYGVKD. The CDR3 reads CAISDLLQGYEQYF. In nucleotides, the CDR3 is TGTGCCATCAGTGATCTACTACAGGGCTACGAGCAGTACTTC.